Each of the 23 T cell receptor beta chains below was sequenced from the same sample in a study of cytomegalovirus exposure and HLA in healthy donors. In the PCR, 60 Vbeta and 13 Jbeta primers were used. Measured with immunoSEQ multiplex PCR; TCRdb has only the in-frame clones, and not every one. The repertoire consists of approximately 90,000 clones, with roughly 80% occurring once and the leading ten covering around 3.6%. Specimen: PBMCs. These TCRs come from a man aged 40-55 years in good health and CMV-seronegative.

V gene TRBV7-2 combines with J gene TRBJ2-3; 13 bases match TRBD2. This CDR3 contains 18 residues. The V and J ends lost 5 bases and 2 bases, in that order; junction bases with no gene match: 10. The germline V gene has CDR1 SGHTA and CDR2 FQGNSA. The CDR3 nucleotides read TGTGCCAGCAGCCATACTAGCGGGAGGGGTCGGTTCACAGATACGCAGTATTTT. This translates into CASSHTSGRGRFTDTQYF. The complete variable domain, with remaining parts taken from reference TRBV7-2 and TRBJ2-3, reads GAGVSQSPSNKVTEKGKDVELRCDPISGHTALYWYRQSLGQGLEFLIYFQGNSAPDKSGLPSDRFSAERTGGSVSTLTIQRTQQEDSAVYLCASSHTSGRGRFTDTQYFGPGTRLTVL.

This chain joins TRBV18 and TRBJ1-1; D is perhaps TRBD1 (5 bases). The CDR3 contains 13 residues. V was trimmed by 4 bases and J by 1 base, leaving 7 bases between them. Germline V lookup: CDR1 KGHSH, CDR2 LQKENI. CDR3 region: CASSLGQNTEAFF. CDR3 DNA: TGTGCCAGCTCACTTGGACAGAACACTGAAGCTTTCTTT.

The chain has TRBV19 and TRBJ1-1; 8 positions match TRBD1. The junction had 18 bases not matched to a gene; V was cut back by 3 bases and J by 6 bases. Germline V gives CDR1 LNHDA, CDR2 SQIVND (reference sequence). The CDR3 length is 18 residues. CDR3: CASSMTLRPDRVFAEAFF. The CDR3 DNA sequence: TGTGCCAGTAGTATGACCCTTCGTCCGGACAGGGTTTTCGCTGAAGCTTTCTTT.

The genes are TRBV19 and TRBJ2-1; possible D gene TRBD1, 6 bases. Trimming shortened V by 7 bases and J by 0 bases, and 10 bases separated the two germline ends. The V gene's germline CDR1 is LNHDA and CDR2 SQIVND (reference sequence). The CDR3 loop spans 14 amino acids. In nucleotides, the CDR3 is TGTGCCAGTAACACAGGGACCTCCTACAATGAGCAGTTCTTC. It yields the protein CASNTGTSYNEQFF.

This chain connects TRBV14 to TRBJ2-1; 8 positions match TRBD1. Germline V gives CDR1 SGHDN, CDR2 FVKESK. The CDR3 has 14 amino acids. V trimming: 5 bases; J trimming: 4 bases; junction bases outside the gene matches: 4. CDR3 sequence reads: CASSAGQGYNEQFF. In DNA, the CDR3 is TGTGCCAGCAGCGCTGGACAGGGTTACAATGAGCAGTTCTTC.

The chain carries TRBV9 and TRBJ2-2; no clear D gene. V was trimmed by 4 bases and J by 5 bases, leaving 9 bases between them. In germline, CDR1 is SGDLS, CDR2 YYNGEE. CDR3 length: 13 amino acids. The CDR3 nucleotides read TGTGCCAGCAGCTTGCGAACTACCGGGGAGCTGTTTTTT. Translated, it gives CASSLRTTGELFF. Full variable domain (rest looked up from reference TRBV9 and TRBJ2-2): DSGVTQTPKHLITATGQRVTLRCSPRSGDLSVYWYQQSLDQGLQFLIQYYNGEERAKGNILERFSAQQFPDLHSELNLSSLELGDSALYFCASSLRTTGELFFGEGSRLTVL.

This rearrangement joins TRBV7-8 to TRBJ2-1; TRBD2 is a possible D gene (5 bases). The CDR3 extends over 13 amino acids. Germline V CDR1 and CDR2: SGHVS, FQNEAQ. V dropped 10 bases and J dropped 5 bases, with 15 bases sitting between them. The CDR3 sequence is CATNPRTHNEQFF. CDR3 DNA: TGTGCCACCAACCCGAGGACTCACAATGAGCAGTTCTTC.

This clone was observed a handful of times. This chain joins TRBV6-5 and TRBJ1-1; a weak D match, TRBD1 (6 bases). Germline CDR1 and CDR2: MNHEY and SVGAGI. V was trimmed by 1 base and J by 1 base, leaving 10 bases between them. This CDR3 region has 15 residues. The CDR3 DNA is TGTGCCAGCAGTTACTTTGGGGGGGCGAACACTGAAGCTTTCTTT. It codes for CASSYFGGANTEAFF.

This clone was observed a few times. This rearrangement joins TRBV5-1 to TRBJ2-5; 7 nucleotides match TRBD2. The CDR3 runs to 13 residues. Germline assignment: CDR1 SGHRS and CDR2 YFSETQ. V shed 4 bases and J 4 bases; nucleotides not matched to a gene: 4. The CDR3 DNA reads as TGCGCCAGCAGCCTTTCGGGGGGAGAGACCCAGTACTTC. It encodes CASSLSGGETQYF.

V and J are TRBV11-1 and TRBJ1-1; D is unresolved. V lost 1 base to trimming and J lost 1 base, with 13 bases between them. Germline CDR1 reads SGHAT; CDR2 reads FQDESV (reference sequence). The CDR3 spans 16 residues. The CDR3 nucleotides read TGTGCCAGCAGCTTAGTCGCTGGTCCGGGGAACACTGAAGCTTTCTTT. As protein: CASSLVAGPGNTEAFF.

The chain carries TRBV19 and TRBJ2-1, with 13 positions matching TRBD2. Germline-derived CDR1 and CDR2 are LNHDA and SQIVND (reference sequence). J was trimmed by 4 bases and V by 5 bases; bases with no gene match: 11. This CDR3 has 18 residues. DNA for the CDR3: TGTGCCAGTAGTCCCCCCCCTCGGACTAGCGGGAGTTACAATGAGCAGTTCTTC. This sequence encodes CASSPPPRTSGSYNEQFF.

The rearrangement uses TRBV7-9 and TRBJ1-1; perhaps TRBD1 as D (6 bases). V shed 6 bases and J shed 6 bases, with 20 bases lying between them. The CDR3 sequence is 15 residues long. Germline loops: CDR1 SEHNR, CDR2 FQNEAQ (reference sequence). CDR3 coding DNA: TGTGCCAGCAGGGTCGGGGCAGGGGATTACGCTGAAGCTTTCTTT. It yields the protein CASRVGAGDYAEAFF.

This chain joins TRBV2 and TRBJ2-1; 13 bases are a match to TRBD2. Trimming took 7 bases from V and 7 from J; bases not matched to a gene: 7. This CDR3 contains 15 residues. Germline values: CDR1 SNHLY, CDR2 FYNNEI. For the CDR3, the DNA is TGTGCCAGCAATGGACTAGCGGGAGTAGTAAATGAGCAGTTCTTC. Its translation: CASNGLAGVVNEQFF.

V usage is TRBV6-6 and J usage is TRBJ1-5, with D unresolved. This CDR3 has 13 residues. Germline V gene data show CDR1 as MNHNY and CDR2 as SVGAGI (reference sequence). Trimming took 5 bases from V and 0 from J, leaving 5 bases between them. CDR3 nucleotide sequence: TGTGCCAGCAGTCCTCTTAGCAATCAGCCCCAGCATTTT. Its translation is CASSPLSNQPQHF.

This clone was seen a few times. This chain uses TRBV5-1 with TRBJ1-6; 7 positions agree with TRBD1. Germline-derived CDR1 and CDR2 are SGHRS and YFSETQ. This CDR3 has 17 amino acids. Trimming took 3 bases from V and 7 from J; bases not matched to a gene: 13. In nucleotides, the CDR3 is TGCGCCAGCAGCTGGGTGCCGACCGGGACAGCCAATTCACCCCTCCACTTT. It is translated as CASSWVPTGTANSPLHF.

This chain connects TRBV7-2 to TRBJ2-3, with TRBD2 identical over 7 bases. CDR3 length: 16 amino acids. CDR1 and CDR2 from the germline V gene are SGHTA and FQGNSA. V gave up 7 bases and J gave up 2 bases; unmatched junction bases: 12. The CDR3 loop reads CASNPPGGGPTDTQYF. CDR3 sequence (DNA): TGTGCCAGCAACCCCCCCGGCGGGGGACCCACAGATACGCAGTATTTT.

The V call is TRBV7-9, the J call TRBJ2-7; 9 bases are shared with TRBD2. CDR1 SEHNR and CDR2 FQNEAQ come from the germline V gene (reference sequence). Germline trimming cut 6 bases from V and 3 bases from J; bases unmatched to any gene: 3. This CDR3 has 13 amino acids. CDR3 coding DNA: TGTGCCAGCAGTAGGACTAGCGACTACGAGCAGTACTTC. It encodes CASSRTSDYEQYF.

The rearrangement joins TRBV7-9 to TRBJ2-4; the D gene is possibly TRBD2 (6 bases). The length of the CDR3 is 14 residues. Trimming took off 5 bases at V and 8 bases at J, with 16 bases between the two ends. Germline lookup yields CDR1 SEHNR and CDR2 FQNEAQ (reference sequence). The CDR3 coding sequence is TGTGCCAGCAGCAAGGGACTTTCATGGGACATTCAGTACTTC. Translation: CASSKGLSWDIQYF.

The chain has TRBV6-1 and TRBJ2-7; 7 bases align to TRBD1. V lost 0 bases, J lost 2 bases, and 4 bases stayed unmatched. Looked up from germline, CDR1 is MNHNS and CDR2 is SASEGT. The CDR3 totals 15 residues. CDR3 nucleotide sequence: TGTGCCAGCAGTGAAGCCGGGACAGAGGCCTACGAGCAGTACTTC. Amino acid sequence: CASSEAGTEAYEQYF.

The chain couples TRBV7-3 to TRBJ2-7; TRBD2 is a possible D gene (7 bases). V lost 0 bases, J lost 6 bases, and 12 bases lay in between. Germline CDR1 reads SGHTA; CDR2 reads FQGTGA. The CDR3 has 14 amino acids. CDR3 in amino acids: CASSLTGGRAEQYF. CDR3 bases: TGTGCCAGCAGCTTAACGGGGGGGCGAGCCGAGCAGTACTTC. The full variable domain, its missing parts supplied by reference TRBV7-3 and TRBJ2-7, is GAGVSQTPSNKVTEKGKYVELRCDPISGHTALYWYRQSLGQGPEFLIYFQGTGAADDSGLPNDRFFAVRPEGSVSTLKIQRTERGDSAVYLCASSLTGGRAEQYFGPGTRLTVT.

The V gene is TRBV29-1, the J gene TRBJ2-5, with TRBD1 matching over 10 bases. CDR3 length: 15 residues. The trim removed 5 bases at V and 2 bases at J, leaving 8 bases unmatched. Looked up from germline, CDR1 is SQVTM and CDR2 is ANQGSEA. The CDR3 loop reads CSVLHRDRGQETQYF. The CDR3 DNA is TGCAGCGTTCTACACCGGGACAGGGGACAAGAGACCCAGTACTTC.

The rearrangement uses TRBV5-1 and TRBJ2-3; 8 bases are shared with TRBD2. Germline V gene lookup returns CDR1 SGHRS and CDR2 YFSETQ. Trimming removed 3 bases from V and 0 bases from J; junction bases left unmatched: 6. The CDR3 is made up of 16 amino acids. CDR3 in DNA: TGCGCCAGCAGCTCCACTAGCGGATCTAGCACAGATACGCAGTATTTT. Encoded protein: CASSSTSGSSTDTQYF. Based on the CDR3 plus reference TRBV5-1 and TRBJ2-3, the full variable domain is KAGVTQTPRYLIKTRGQQVTLSCSPISGHRSVSWYQQTPGQGLQFLFEYFSETQRNKGNFPGRFSGRQFSNSRSEMNVSTLELGDSALYLCASSSTSGSSTDTQYFGPGTRLTVL.

In regard to this clone: This CDR3 is also generated by other DNA sequences in the sample. J is TRBJ2-5 and V is TRBV28, with D perhaps TRBD1 (6 bases). The CDR3 is 14 residues long. The germline V and J ends were trimmed by 5 bases and 2 bases, with 12 bases remaining between them. CDR1 MDHEN and CDR2 SYDVKM come from the germline V gene. CDR3 nucleotide sequence: TGTGCCAGCAGTCATAGGACAGAACAAGAGACCCAGTACTTC. Protein: CASSHRTEQETQYF. The full variable domain, completed using reference TRBV28 and TRBJ2-5, is DVKVTQSSRYLVKRTGEKVFLECVQDMDHENMFWYRQDPGLGLRLIYFSYDVKMKEKGDIPEGYSVSREKKERFSLILESASTNQTSMYLCASSHRTEQETQYFGPGTRLLVL.